This T cell receptor beta chain was recovered during a study of T cells in Graves' hyperthyroidism and ophthalmopathy. The cohort's ophthalmopathy patients, a group with duration under 3 months, had a Clinical Activity Score of at least 3 and a NOSPECS grade of at least 4. The study based diagnoses on clinical symptoms, serum thyroxine and TRAb, thyroid ultrasound and orbital computed tomography. The PBMCs studied were ones that came from 8 to 10 ml fresh peripheral blood. The table lists this clonotype with many counts. This CDR3 spans 14 amino acids. Deletions cut 8 bases from V and 3 bases from J, with 14 bases between. Germline CDR1 and CDR2: MDHEN and SYDVKM. TCR beta CDR3 regions were amplified from RNA. Carried out on the TCR CDR3, a first-round RT-PCR used the HTBI primer set. TCRdb itself ran the multiplex PCR reads through MiXCR, one entry per CDR3 protein. The table records about 300,000 distinct CDR3 sequences, roughly a fifth of them present only once.

The origin of this receptor is a man aged 45-65 years with Graves' ophthalmopathy. Sample: blood. The rearrangement links TRBV28 to TRBJ1-5; no clear D gene. CDR3 in amino acids: CASLKDGHNQPQHF. CDR3 sequence (DNA): TGTGCCAGCCTCAAGGACGGCCACAATCAGCCCCAGCATTTT.